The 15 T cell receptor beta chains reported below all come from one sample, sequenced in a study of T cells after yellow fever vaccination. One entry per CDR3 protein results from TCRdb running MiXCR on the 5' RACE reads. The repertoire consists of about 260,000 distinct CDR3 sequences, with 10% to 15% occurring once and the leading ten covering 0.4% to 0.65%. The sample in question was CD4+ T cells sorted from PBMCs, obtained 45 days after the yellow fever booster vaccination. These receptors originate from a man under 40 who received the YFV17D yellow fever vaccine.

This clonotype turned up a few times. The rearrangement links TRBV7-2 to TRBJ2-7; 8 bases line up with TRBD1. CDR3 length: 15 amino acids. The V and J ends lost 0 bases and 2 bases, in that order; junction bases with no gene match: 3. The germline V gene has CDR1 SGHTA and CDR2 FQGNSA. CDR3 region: CASSLAVRGPYEQYF. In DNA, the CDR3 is TGTGCCAGCAGCTTAGCGGTCAGGGGGCCCTACGAGCAGTACTTC.

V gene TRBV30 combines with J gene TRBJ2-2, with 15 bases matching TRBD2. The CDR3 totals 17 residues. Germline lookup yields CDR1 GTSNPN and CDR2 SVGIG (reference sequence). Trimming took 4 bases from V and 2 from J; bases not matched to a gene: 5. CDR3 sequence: CAWIGTSGRLNTGELFF. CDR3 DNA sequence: TGTGCCTGGATTGGGACTAGCGGGAGGTTAAACACCGGGGAGCTGTTTTTT. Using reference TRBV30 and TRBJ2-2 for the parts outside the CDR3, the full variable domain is SQTIHQWPATLVQPVGSPLSLECTVEGTSNPNLYWYRQAAGRGLQLLFYSVGIGQISSEVPQNLSASRPQDRQFILSSKKLLLSDSGFYLCAWIGTSGRLNTGELFFGEGSRLTVL.

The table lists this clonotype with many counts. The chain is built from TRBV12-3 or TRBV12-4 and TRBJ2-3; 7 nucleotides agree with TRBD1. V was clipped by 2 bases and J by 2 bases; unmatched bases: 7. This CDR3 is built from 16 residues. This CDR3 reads CASSLKPGQNTDTQYF. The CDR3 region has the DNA TGTGCCAGCAGTTTAAAGCCGGGACAGAACACAGATACGCAGTATTTT.

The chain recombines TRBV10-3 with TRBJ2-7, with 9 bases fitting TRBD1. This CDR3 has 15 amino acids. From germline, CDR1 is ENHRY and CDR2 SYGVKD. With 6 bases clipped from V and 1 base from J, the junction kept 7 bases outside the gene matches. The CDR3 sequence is CAIRNPGTGSYEQYF. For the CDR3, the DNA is TGTGCCATCAGAAACCCCGGGACAGGGTCCTACGAGCAGTACTTC.

This chain's CDR3 is CASSLSRQIDTQYF. CDR3 DNA sequence: TGTGCCAGCAGTTTATCCAGGCAGATCGATACGCAGTATTTT. The chain carries TRBV27 and TRBJ2-3; no clear D gene. The CDR3 contains 14 residues. Looked up from germline, CDR1 is MNHEY and CDR2 is SMNVEV (reference sequence). V was clipped by 0 bases and J by 6 bases, with 10 bases between them.

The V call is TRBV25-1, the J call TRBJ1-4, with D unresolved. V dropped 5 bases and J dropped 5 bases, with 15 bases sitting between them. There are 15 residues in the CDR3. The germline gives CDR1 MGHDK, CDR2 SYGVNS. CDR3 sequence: CASSPWTADNEKLFF. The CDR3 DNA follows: TGTGCCAGCAGTCCCTGGACGGCTGACAATGAAAAACTGTTTTTT.

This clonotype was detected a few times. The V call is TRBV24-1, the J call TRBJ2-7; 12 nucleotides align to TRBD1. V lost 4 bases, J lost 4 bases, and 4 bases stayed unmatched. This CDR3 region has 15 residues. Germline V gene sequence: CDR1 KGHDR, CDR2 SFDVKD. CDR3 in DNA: TGTGCCACCAGTGACCCGGGACAGGGGGCTTACGAGCAGTACTTC. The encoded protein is CATSDPGQGAYEQYF.

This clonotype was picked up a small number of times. The CDR3 DNA sequence: TGCAGTGCTAAGAGAGGCCTAGATACGCAGTATTTT. It encodes CSAKRGLDTQYF. V and J are TRBV20-1 and TRBJ2-3; D uncertain. Germline-derived CDR1 and CDR2 are DFQATT and SNEGSKA (reference sequence). Trimming left V 4 bases short and J 5 bases short, with 10 bases between. The CDR3 totals 12 residues.

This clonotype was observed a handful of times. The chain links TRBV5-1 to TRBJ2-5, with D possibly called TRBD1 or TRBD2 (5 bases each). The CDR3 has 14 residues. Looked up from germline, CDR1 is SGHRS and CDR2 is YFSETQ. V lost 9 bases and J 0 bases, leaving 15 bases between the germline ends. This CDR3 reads CATKAGTDQETQYF. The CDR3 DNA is TGCGCCACGAAAGCCGGGACGGACCAAGAGACCCAGTACTTC.

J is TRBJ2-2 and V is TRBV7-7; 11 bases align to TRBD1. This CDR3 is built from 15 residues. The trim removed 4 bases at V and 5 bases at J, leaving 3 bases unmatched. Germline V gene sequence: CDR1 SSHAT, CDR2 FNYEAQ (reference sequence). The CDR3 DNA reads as TGTGCCAGCAGCTGGGGGACAGGGGGGACCGGGGAGCTGTTTTTT. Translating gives CASSWGTGGTGELFF.

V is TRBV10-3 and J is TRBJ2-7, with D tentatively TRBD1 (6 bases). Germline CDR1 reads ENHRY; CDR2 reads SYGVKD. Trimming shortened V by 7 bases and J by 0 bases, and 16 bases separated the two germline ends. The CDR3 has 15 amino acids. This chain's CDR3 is CAIKNRTDSSYEQYF. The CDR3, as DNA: TGTGCCATCAAAAACAGGACAGACAGCTCCTACGAGCAGTACTTC.

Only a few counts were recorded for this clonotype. In nucleotides, the CDR3 is TGTGCCAGCTCACCAAGCACGTTTGAGCAGTACTTC. Translation gives CASSPSTFEQYF. The chain joins TRBV18 to TRBJ2-7; D call uncertain. Between the trimmed V and J ends, which lost 2 bases and 7 bases, there was a span of 9 bases. The CDR3 is 12 amino acids. Germline V gene data show CDR1 as KGHSH and CDR2 as LQKENI.

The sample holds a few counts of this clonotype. CDR3: CASSISSTLGEQYF. CDR3 coding DNA: TGCGCCAGCAGTATCTCTTCAACCCTCGGCGAGCAGTACTTC. The chain carries TRBV5-1 and TRBJ2-7, with unresolved D. This CDR3 comprises 14 residues. The V and J ends lost 5 bases and 6 bases respectively, with 18 bases between them. Germline lookup yields CDR1 SGHRS and CDR2 YFSETQ.

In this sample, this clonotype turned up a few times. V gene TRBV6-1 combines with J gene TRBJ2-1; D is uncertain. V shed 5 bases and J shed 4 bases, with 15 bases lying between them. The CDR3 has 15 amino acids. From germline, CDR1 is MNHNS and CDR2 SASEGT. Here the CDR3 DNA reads TGTGCCAGCAGTCAAGTGGGGAACCTGTACAATGAGCAGTTCTTC. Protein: CASSQVGNLYNEQFF.

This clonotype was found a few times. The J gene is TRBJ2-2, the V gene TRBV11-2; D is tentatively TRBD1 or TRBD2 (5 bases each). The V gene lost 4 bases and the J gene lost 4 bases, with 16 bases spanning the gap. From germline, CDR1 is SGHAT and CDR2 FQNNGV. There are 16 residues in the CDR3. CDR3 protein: CASSSRGGARTGELFF. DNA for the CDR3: TGTGCCAGCAGCTCCCGTGGGGGAGCGCGCACCGGGGAGCTGTTTTTT.